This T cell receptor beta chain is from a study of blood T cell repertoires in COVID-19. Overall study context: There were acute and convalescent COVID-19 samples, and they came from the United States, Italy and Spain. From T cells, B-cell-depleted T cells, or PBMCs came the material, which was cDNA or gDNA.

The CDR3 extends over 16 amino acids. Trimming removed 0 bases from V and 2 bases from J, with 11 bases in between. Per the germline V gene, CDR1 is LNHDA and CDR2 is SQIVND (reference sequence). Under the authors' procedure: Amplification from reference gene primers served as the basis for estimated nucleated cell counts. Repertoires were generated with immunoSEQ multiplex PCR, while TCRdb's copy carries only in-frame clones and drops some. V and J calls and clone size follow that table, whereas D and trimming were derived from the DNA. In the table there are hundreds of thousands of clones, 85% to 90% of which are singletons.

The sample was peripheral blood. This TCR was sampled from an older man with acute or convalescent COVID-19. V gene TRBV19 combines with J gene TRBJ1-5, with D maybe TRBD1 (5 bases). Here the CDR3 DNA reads TGTGCCAGTAGTATAGATGGCAGGGTGGGCAATCAGCCCCAGCATTTT. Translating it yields CASSIDGRVGNQPQHF.